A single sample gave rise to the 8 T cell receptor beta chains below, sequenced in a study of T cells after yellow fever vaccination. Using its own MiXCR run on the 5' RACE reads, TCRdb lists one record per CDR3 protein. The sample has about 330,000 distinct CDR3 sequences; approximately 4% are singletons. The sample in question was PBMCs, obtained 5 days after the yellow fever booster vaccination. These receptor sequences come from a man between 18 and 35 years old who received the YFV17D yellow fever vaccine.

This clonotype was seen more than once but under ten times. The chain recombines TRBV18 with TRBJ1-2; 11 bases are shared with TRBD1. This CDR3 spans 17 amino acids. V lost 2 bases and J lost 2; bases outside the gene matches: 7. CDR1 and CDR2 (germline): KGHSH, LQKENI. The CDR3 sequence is CASSPAERDRGNYGYTF. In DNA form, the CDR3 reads TGTGCCAGCTCACCAGCCGAGCGGGACAGGGGGAACTATGGCTACACCTTC. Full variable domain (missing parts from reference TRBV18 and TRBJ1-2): NAGVMQNPRHLVRRRGQEARLRCSPMKGHSHVYWYRQLPEEGLKFMVYLQKENIIDESGMPKERFSAEFPKEGPSILRIQQVVRGDSAAYFCASSPAERDRGNYGYTFGSGTRLTVV.

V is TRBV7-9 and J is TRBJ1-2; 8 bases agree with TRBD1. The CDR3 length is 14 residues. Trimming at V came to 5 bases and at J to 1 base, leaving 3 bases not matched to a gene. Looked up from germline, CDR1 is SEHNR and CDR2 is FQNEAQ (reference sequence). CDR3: CASSQGQVNYGYTF. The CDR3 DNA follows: TGTGCCAGCAGCCAGGGACAGGTTAACTATGGCTACACCTTC.

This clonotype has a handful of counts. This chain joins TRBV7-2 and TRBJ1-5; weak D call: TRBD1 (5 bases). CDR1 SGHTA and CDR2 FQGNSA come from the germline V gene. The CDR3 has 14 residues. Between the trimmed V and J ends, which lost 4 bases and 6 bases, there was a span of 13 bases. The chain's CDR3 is CASSSRVGGQPQHF. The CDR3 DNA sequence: TGTGCCAGCAGCTCGAGGGTCGGGGGTCAGCCCCAGCATTTT.

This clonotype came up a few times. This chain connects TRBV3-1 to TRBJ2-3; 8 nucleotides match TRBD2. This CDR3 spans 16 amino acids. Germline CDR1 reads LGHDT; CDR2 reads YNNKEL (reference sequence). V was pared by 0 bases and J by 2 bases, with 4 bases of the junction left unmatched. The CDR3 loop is CASSQESTSDTDTQYF. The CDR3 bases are TGTGCCAGCAGCCAAGAGTCGACTAGCGACACAGATACGCAGTATTTT.

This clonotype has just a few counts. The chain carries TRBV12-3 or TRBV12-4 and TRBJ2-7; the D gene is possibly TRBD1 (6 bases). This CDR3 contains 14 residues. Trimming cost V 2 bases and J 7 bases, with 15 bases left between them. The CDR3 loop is CASSLTQGRREQYF. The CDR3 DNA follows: TGTGCCAGCAGTTTAACACAGGGCAGGCGTGAGCAGTACTTC.

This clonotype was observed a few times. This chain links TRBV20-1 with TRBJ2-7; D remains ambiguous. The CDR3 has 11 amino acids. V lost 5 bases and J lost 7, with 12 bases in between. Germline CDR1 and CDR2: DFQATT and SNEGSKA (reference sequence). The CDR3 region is CSAPLMGEQYV. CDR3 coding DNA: TGCAGTGCTCCGTTAATGGGGGAGCAGTACGTC.

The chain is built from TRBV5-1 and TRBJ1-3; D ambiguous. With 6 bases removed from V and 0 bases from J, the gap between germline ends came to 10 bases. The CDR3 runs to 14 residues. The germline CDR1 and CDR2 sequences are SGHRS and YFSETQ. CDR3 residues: CASKIGSSGNTIYF. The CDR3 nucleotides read TGCGCCAGCAAAATCGGGAGCTCTGGAAACACCATATATTTT.

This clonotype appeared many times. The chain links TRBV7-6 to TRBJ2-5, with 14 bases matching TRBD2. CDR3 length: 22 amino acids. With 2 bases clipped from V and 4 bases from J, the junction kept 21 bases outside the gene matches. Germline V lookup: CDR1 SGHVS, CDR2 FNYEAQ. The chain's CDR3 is CASSLSAPGTSGGEVIGETQYF. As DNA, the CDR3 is TGTGCCAGCAGCTTAAGTGCCCCCGGGACTAGCGGGGGTGAAGTAATCGGAGAGACCCAGTACTTC.